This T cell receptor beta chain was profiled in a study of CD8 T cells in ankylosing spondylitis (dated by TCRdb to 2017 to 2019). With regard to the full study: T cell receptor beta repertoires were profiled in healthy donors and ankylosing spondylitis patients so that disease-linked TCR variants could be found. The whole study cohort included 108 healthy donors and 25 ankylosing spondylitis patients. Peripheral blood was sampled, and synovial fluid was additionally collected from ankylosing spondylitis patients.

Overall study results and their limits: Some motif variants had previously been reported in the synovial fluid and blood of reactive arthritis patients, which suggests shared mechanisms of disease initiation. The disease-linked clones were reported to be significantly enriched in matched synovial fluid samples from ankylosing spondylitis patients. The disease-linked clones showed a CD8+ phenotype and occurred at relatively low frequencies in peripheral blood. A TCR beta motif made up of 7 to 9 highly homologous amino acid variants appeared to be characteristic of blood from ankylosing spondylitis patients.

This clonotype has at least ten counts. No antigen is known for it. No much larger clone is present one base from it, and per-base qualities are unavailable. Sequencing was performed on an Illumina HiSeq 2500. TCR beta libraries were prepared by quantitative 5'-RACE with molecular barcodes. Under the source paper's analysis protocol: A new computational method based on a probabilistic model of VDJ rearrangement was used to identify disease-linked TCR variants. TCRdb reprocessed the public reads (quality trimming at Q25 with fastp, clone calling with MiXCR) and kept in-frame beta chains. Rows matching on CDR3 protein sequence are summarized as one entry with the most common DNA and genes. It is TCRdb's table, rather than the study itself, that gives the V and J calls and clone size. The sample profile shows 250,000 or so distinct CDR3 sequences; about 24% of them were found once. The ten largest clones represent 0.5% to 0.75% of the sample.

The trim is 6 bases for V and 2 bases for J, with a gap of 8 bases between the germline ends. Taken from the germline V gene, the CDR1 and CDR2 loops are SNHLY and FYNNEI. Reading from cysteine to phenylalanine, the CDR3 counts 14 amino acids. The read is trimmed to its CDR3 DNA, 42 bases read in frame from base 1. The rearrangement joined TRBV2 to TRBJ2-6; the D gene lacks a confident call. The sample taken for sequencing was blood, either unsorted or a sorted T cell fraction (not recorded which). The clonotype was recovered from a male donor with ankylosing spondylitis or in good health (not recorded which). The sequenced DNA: TGTGCCAGCAGCTCCCTGACTGGGGCCAACGTCCTGACTTTC. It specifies CASSSLTGANVLTF.